The next 8 T cell receptor beta chains were all read from a single sample in a study of T cell responses to AZD1222 COVID-19 vaccine. TCRdb's table, derived via immunoSEQ multiplex PCR, lists solely in-frame clones and lacks some. The sample holds some 130,000 clones; 70% to 90% are singletons and the top ten take 20% to 25%. This specimen was peripheral blood, taken on day 0 of AZD1222 vaccination. These receptors were collected from an adult in good health.

The chain uses TRBV2 and TRBJ1-1; D perhaps matches TRBD1 (6 bases). V gave up 7 bases and J gave up 6 bases, with 12 bases separating them. Germline lookup yields CDR1 SNHLY and CDR2 FYNNEI. The CDR3 runs 12 residues. The CDR3 protein is CASIGQSPEAFF. The CDR3 DNA follows: TGTGCCAGCATCGGACAGAGCCCTGAAGCTTTCTTT.

This chain uses TRBV5-1 with TRBJ1-2; D call uncertain. V shed 3 bases and J shed 3 bases, with 9 bases lying between them. There are 13 residues in the CDR3. Germline V gene sequence: CDR1 SGHRS, CDR2 YFSETQ. This CDR3 reads CASSSPRDYGYTF. The CDR3, as DNA: TGCGCCAGCAGCTCACCACGAGACTATGGCTACACCTTC. Supplemented by reference TRBV5-1 and TRBJ1-2, the full variable domain reads KAGVTQTPRYLIKTRGQQVTLSCSPISGHRSVSWYQQTPGQGLQFLFEYFSETQRNKGNFPGRFSGRQFSNSRSEMNVSTLELGDSALYLCASSSPRDYGYTFGSGTRLTVV.

The sample holds a few counts of this clone. The CDR3 loop is CASGRTGGSGGYTF. DNA of the CDR3: TGTGCTAGTGGCCGGACAGGGGGCTCCGGGGGCTACACCTTC. V usage is TRBV12-5 and J usage is TRBJ1-2; 11 nucleotides agree with TRBD1. The germline V gene encodes CDR1 LGHNT and CDR2 FRNRAP. The CDR3 extends over 14 amino acids. J was trimmed by 8 bases and V by 6 bases; bases with no gene match: 8. Full variable domain (outside the CDR3, taken from reference TRBV12-5 and TRBJ1-2): DARVTQTPRHKVTEMGQEVTMRCQPILGHNTVFWYRQTMMQGLELLAYFRNRAPLDDSGMPKDRFSAEMPDATLATLKIQPSEPRDSAVYFCASGRTGGSGGYTFGSGTRLTVV.

DNA for the CDR3: TGTGCCAGCAGCCCCGGGATAGCGGGGGAAGGTGAGCAGTACTTC. Its protein product is CASSPGIAGEGEQYF. The J gene is TRBJ2-7, the V gene TRBV5-4; 9 bases fit TRBD2. The CDR3 loop spans 15 amino acids. Per germline, CDR1 SGHNT and CDR2 YYREEE (reference sequence). V lost 4 bases, J lost 7 bases, and 12 bases stayed unmatched.

The J gene is TRBJ1-4, the V gene TRBV3-1 (or the pseudogene TRBV3-2), with no clear D. Germline V gives CDR1 LGHDT, CDR2 YNNKEL (reference sequence). The CDR3 is made up of 13 amino acids. Deletions cut 0 bases from V and 7 bases from J, with 6 bases between. DNA of the CDR3: TGTGCCAGCAGCCAAGAATATGCTGAAAAACTGTTTTTT. It yields the protein CASSQEYAEKLFF.

The V call is TRBV27, the J call TRBJ2-1; D is perhaps TRBD2 (6 bases). This CDR3 is built from 15 residues. V was trimmed by 4 bases and J by 7 bases, leaving 17 bases between them. In germline, CDR1 is MNHEY, CDR2 SMNVEV (reference sequence). The CDR3 DNA follows: TGTGCCAGCAGTTCTCTAGCGAAGAAGATAAATGAGCAGTTCTTC. It codes for CASSSLAKKINEQFF.

The CDR3 loop reads CATGEGGNTEAFF. In DNA form, the CDR3 reads TGTGCCACCGGAGAGGGAGGGAACACTGAAGCTTTCTTT. The chain uses TRBV15 and TRBJ1-1, with D unclear. Trimming shortened V by 8 bases and J by 1 base, and 11 bases separated the two germline ends. The CDR3 loop spans 13 amino acids. Per the germline V gene, CDR1 is LNHNV and CDR2 is YYDKDF (reference sequence).

The V call is TRBV7-6, the J call TRBJ1-5; D unclear. V was clipped by 4 bases and J by 5 bases, with 9 bases between them. Per germline, CDR1 SGHVS and CDR2 FNYEAQ. The CDR3 consists of 13 residues. The CDR3 is CASSSQEDQPQHF. DNA of the CDR3: TGTGCCAGCAGCTCCCAGGAAGATCAGCCCCAGCATTTT.